This T cell receptor (beta chain) was sequenced during a study of CD8 T cells in ankylosing spondylitis. The CDR3 loop spans 13 amino acids. The V gene's germline CDR1 is SNHLY and CDR2 FYNNEI. Trimming stripped 1 base from V and 3 bases from J, with 6 bases between. On this clonotype: Antigen specificity is unknown.

Each CDR3 protein gets one entry after TCRdb re-called the 5' RACE reads with MiXCR. The sample includes 250,000 to 350,000 distinct CDR3 sequences, roughly 20% of them seen just once. Points from the study as a whole: Reportedly, significant enrichment of disease-linked clones occurred in matched ankylosing spondylitis synovial fluid. Certain motif variants had earlier been reported in reactive arthritis synovial fluid and blood. Disease-linked clones displayed a CD8+ phenotype and appeared relatively rarely in peripheral blood.

Material: blood, either unsorted or a sorted T cell fraction (not recorded which). The V and J genes are TRBV2 and TRBJ1-2; D remains unclear. The origin of this receptor is a female donor with ankylosing spondylitis or in good health (not recorded which). The CDR3: CASSEGAHYGYTF. The CDR3, as DNA: TGTGCCAGCAGTGAAGGGGCTCACTATGGCTACACCTTC.